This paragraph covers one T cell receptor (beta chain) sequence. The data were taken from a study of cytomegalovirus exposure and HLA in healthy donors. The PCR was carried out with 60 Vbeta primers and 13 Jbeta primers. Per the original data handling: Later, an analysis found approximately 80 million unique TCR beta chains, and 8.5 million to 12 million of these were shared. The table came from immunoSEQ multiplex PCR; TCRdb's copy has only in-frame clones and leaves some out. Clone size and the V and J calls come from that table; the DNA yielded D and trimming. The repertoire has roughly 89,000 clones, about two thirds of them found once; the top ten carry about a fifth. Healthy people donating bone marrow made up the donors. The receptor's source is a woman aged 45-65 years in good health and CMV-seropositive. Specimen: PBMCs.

The CDR3 loop is CACDRENTEAFF. The DNA of the CDR3 is TGTGCCTGTGACAGGGAGAACACTGAAGCTTTCTTT. The chain combines TRBV30 with TRBJ1-1; the match to TRBD1 covers 7 bases. Trimming at V came to 6 bases and at J to 1 base, leaving 2 bases not matched to a gene. The CDR3 spans 12 residues. Germline V lookup: CDR1 GTSNPN, CDR2 SVGIG (reference sequence). The full variable domain, completed using reference TRBV30 and TRBJ1-1, is SQTIHQWPATLVQPVGSPLSLECTVEGTSNPNLYWYRQAAGRGLQLLFYSVGIGQISSEVPQNLSASRPQDRQFILSSKKLLLSDSGFYLCACDRENTEAFFGQGTRLTVV.